This T cell receptor (beta chain) appears in the sequencing data of a study of T cell responses to AZD1222 COVID-19 vaccine. As for the study in general: Second-dose intervals of approximately 4 or approximately 12 weeks were pooled.

TCRdb keeps only in-frame clones here, not all; method: immunoSEQ multiplex PCR. The table records 95,000 to 150,000 clones, approximately 90% of them present only once. As for this clone: The antigen remains unidentified.

Notes on the study in general: There were mostly white British donors and more females than males, and clonal diversity was possibly underestimated. Baseline serostatus was positive in only a handful of AZD1222 recipients.

The CDR3 sequence is 15 residues long. Germline CDR1 and CDR2: LGHNA and YNFKEQ. J lost 7 bases, V lost 1 base, and 9 bases had no gene match. This sample comprised peripheral blood, obtained on day 0 of AZD1222 vaccination. This sequence joins TRBV4-2 and TRBJ2-7, with 8 bases fitting TRBD2. The origin of this receptor is an adult in good health. The CDR3 nucleotides read TGTGCCAGCAGCCAAGTACGGGGACTAGGAGCGGAGCAGTACTTC. Residues: CASSQVRGLGAEQYF.